Listed below are T cell receptor beta chains from one sample, sequenced in a study of blood T cell repertoires in COVID-19. The data were produced by immunoSEQ multiplex PCR, yet TCRdb's version contains in-frame clones alone and is incomplete. The table includes about 110,000 clones, approximately 82% detected once. Source material: peripheral blood. The receptors come from a woman aged 65 to 85 with acute or convalescent COVID-19. CDR3s include the opening cysteine and the closing phenylalanine or tryptophan. D genes are given only for firm matches. Size tells how often a clone was seen (once, few, many) or the class of an expanded clone, and some rows leave it out.

TRBJ2-7	-	TRBD2	TRBV3-1/TRBV3-2	TGTGCCAGCAGCCTCCGGTCTAGCGGTACCTACGAGCAGTACTTC	CASSLRSSGTYEQYF
TRBJ1-6	once	TRBD1	TRBV5-1	TGCGCCAGCAGCTTGGGTGGGACAGGGGATAATTCACCCCTCCACTTT	CASSLGGTGDNSPLHF
TRBJ1-2	-	-	TRBV30	TGTGCCTGCGAGTCCCCTGGCTACACCTTC	CACESPGYTF
TRBJ2-4	-	-	TRBV6-1	TGTGCCAGCAGTGATATGGTCAAGAGTACCAAAAACATTCAGTACTTC	CASSDMVKSTKNIQYF
TRBJ1-5	-	-	TRBV28	TGTGCCAGCAGCTCCGAGGTGATTAGGGGACTCGGTCAGCCCCAGCATTTT	CASSSEVIRGLGQPQHF
TRBJ2-5	once	-	TRBV11-1	TGTGCCAGCAGCCTTCGGGGGCCGGGGGGAGAGACCCAGTACTTC	CASSLRGPGGETQYF
TRBJ2-3	-	-	TRBV2	TGTGCCAGCAGTGAAGCGGTACAGGGAAATACGCAGTATTTT	CASSEAVQGNTQYF
TRBJ1-2	-	-	TRBV28	TGTGCCAGCAGCAAACAGGCCACTAACTATGGCTACACCTTC	CASSKQATNYGYTF
TRBJ1-1	-	-	TRBV9	TGTGCCAGCAGCGTAAGCCTGAACACTGAAGCTTTCTTT	CASSVSLNTEAFF
TRBJ1-6	-	-	TRBV6-5	TGTGCCAGCACCACGGGGTCGATGGCCCTCCACTTT	CASTTGSMALHF
TRBJ1-2	once	TRBD1	TRBV6-1	TGTGCCAGCAGTGACACCGGGACAGGTTTCTATGGCTACACCTTC	CASSDTGTGFYGYTF
TRBJ1-5	-	-	TRBV4-3	TGCGCCAGCAGACCCCAAGGGGATAGCAATCAGCCCCAGCATTTT	CASRPQGDSNQPQHF
TRBJ1-2	-	-	TRBV27	TGTGCCAGCAAACCAGCGACGGAGGGCTATGGCTACACCTTC	CASKPATEGYGYTF
TRBJ1-1	-	-	TRBV3-1/TRBV3-2	TGTGCCAGCAGCACCCCGGTTACGAACACTGAAGCTTTCTTT	CASSTPVTNTEAFF